A selection of T cell receptor beta chains follows, all from one sample in a study of cytomegalovirus exposure and HLA in healthy donors. The table came from immunoSEQ multiplex PCR; TCRdb's copy has only in-frame clones and leaves some out. The sample shows 150,000 to 200,000 clones, 65% to 85% of them seen only once. The source material was PBMCs. The source of these receptors is a man in his fifties or sixties in good health and CMV-seronegative. Both conserved end residues are part of each CDR3. The order of the fields is CDR3 protein, V gene, J gene.

cdr3_aa: CASSPAGQGYEQYF
v_call: TRBV5-6
j_call: TRBJ2-7

cdr3_aa: CSSSLAGTGTYEQYF
v_call: TRBV7-9
j_call: TRBJ2-7

cdr3_aa: CAISGIDSASSYEQYF
v_call: TRBV10-3
j_call: TRBJ2-7

cdr3_aa: CASSELAGVVNNEQFF
v_call: TRBV2
j_call: TRBJ2-1

cdr3_aa: CASSLSSGSKFF
v_call: TRBV14
j_call: TRBJ2-1

cdr3_aa: CSADWDTQYF
v_call: TRBV20-1
j_call: TRBJ2-3

cdr3_aa: CASSPRGLSTDTQYF
v_call: TRBV5-6
j_call: TRBJ2-3

cdr3_aa: CASSSRLAGEGETQYF
v_call: TRBV11-3
j_call: TRBJ2-5

cdr3_aa: CASSLGGHTDTQYF
v_call: TRBV5-1
j_call: TRBJ2-3

cdr3_aa: CAWSPQGAWNQPQHF
v_call: TRBV30
j_call: TRBJ1-5

cdr3_aa: CASSQDRGIAGAFSYNEQFF
v_call: TRBV4-3
j_call: TRBJ2-1

cdr3_aa: CASSTTSGVTDTQYF
v_call: TRBV19
j_call: TRBJ2-3

cdr3_aa: CASSKGGGNSGANVLTF
v_call: TRBV21-1
j_call: TRBJ2-6

cdr3_aa: CASSPRYGTGDYSPLHF
v_call: TRBV27
j_call: TRBJ1-6

cdr3_aa: CASPGQGQETQYF
v_call: TRBV21-1
j_call: TRBJ2-5

cdr3_aa: CASSGPGQGFKQYF
v_call: TRBV6-1
j_call: TRBJ2-7

cdr3_aa: CASSPGQPREKLFF
v_call: TRBV4-1
j_call: TRBJ1-4